Described below is a single TCR beta chain sequence and its context. Its antigen is unknown. The sample comes from a study of T cells in Graves' hyperthyroidism and ophthalmopathy. Notes on the study in general: The model identified upcoming ophthalmopathy a median roughly 6 months ahead of onset. Most clonotypes expanded in the thyroid (above 0.001) were also present in blood. Ophthalmopathy cases were set apart from stable hyperthyroidism by a 13 V-J model.

V dropped 6 bases and J dropped 0 bases, with 14 bases sitting between them. The length of the CDR3 is 14 residues. Germline V gene sequence: CDR1 DFQATT, CDR2 SNEGSKA (reference sequence). There were TCR beta CDR3 regions amplified from RNA transcripts. A set of HTBI primers served as the primers for a first-round RT-PCR of the TCR CDR3. TCRdb reprocessed the multiplex PCR reads via MiXCR and lists one record per CDR3 protein. Of 550,000 to 800,000 distinct CDR3 sequences listed, 15% to 20% are singletons. Stable Graves' hyperthyroidism denoted no ophthalmopathy progression over 18 months. The source material was blood. The sequence was collected from a man aged 45-60 years with Graves' hyperthyroidism. The rearrangement joins TRBV20-1 to TRBJ2-5; no clear D gene. The CDR3 coding sequence is TGCAGTGCCAACACGGAAGGGAACCAAGAGACCCAGTACTTC. Translated: CSANTEGNQETQYF.